The subject of this entry is one T cell receptor beta chain. Antigen specificity is unknown. Target depth was 1 in 200,000 to 1 in 1 million T cells, about 10x per clonotype. Data came from immunoSEQ multiplex PCR; TCRdb stores just in-frame clones and leaves some out. Here the sample spans about 40,000 clones, 55% to 75% being singletons. This sample is drawn from a study of cytotoxic CD8 clonotypes in ibrutinib-treated CLL. Study-wide results and limits: T-cell clonality at baseline went above that of age-matched healthy donors and rose and fell with circulating CD8+ T-cell counts.

This CDR3 is 13 amino acids long. Germline loops: CDR1 SGHTA, CDR2 FQGNSA. V lost 5 bases, J lost 5 bases, and 10 bases lay in between. The specimen comprised PBMCs, sampled at disease progression, from a patient treated with ibrutinib. This TCR was recovered from a human donor with chronic lymphocytic leukemia. The chain couples TRBV7-2 to TRBJ1-5; no clear D gene. This chain's CDR3 is CASSPAGHQPQHF. CDR3 DNA sequence: TGTGCCAGCAGCCCGGCCGGTCATCAGCCCCAGCATTTT.